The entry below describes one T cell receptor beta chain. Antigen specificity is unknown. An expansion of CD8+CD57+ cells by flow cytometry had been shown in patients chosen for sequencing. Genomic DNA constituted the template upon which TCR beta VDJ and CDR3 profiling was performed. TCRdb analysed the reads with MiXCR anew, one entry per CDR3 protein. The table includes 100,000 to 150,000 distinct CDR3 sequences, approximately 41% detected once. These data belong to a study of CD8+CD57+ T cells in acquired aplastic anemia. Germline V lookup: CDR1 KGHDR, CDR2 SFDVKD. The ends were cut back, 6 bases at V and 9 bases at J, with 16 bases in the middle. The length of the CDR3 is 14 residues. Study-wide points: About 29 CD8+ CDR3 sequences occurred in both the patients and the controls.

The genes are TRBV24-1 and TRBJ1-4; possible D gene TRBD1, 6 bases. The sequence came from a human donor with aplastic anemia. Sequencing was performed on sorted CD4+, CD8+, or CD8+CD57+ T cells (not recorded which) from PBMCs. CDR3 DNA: TGTGCCACCAGTTTGCAGGGGCGCGTAAAAAAACTGTTTTTT. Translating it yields CATSLQGRVKKLFF.